This T cell receptor (beta chain) was sequenced in a study of tumor and adjacent non-tumor tissue in lung cancer. Three rounds of nested PCR, following a modified ARM-PCR protocol, produced the TCRbeta library. TCRdb re-analysed the multiplex PCR reads in MiXCR, keeping a single row per CDR3 protein. Of about 76,000 distinct CDR3 sequences listed, more than 80% were seen once; the top ten hold 51%. The template was RNA from unsorted bulk tissue. The normal lung tissue was taken more than 3 cm from the tumor edge. Germline V gives CDR1 SGHNT, CDR2 YENEEA. Trimming shortened V by 9 bases and J by 5 bases, and 19 bases separated the two germline ends. The CDR3 loop spans 14 amino acids.

The TCR sequence derives from a man in his 60s with non-small cell lung cancer. The rearrangement links TRBV11-3 to TRBJ1-1; TRBD1 might be the D (5 bases). The sample comprised distant non-tumor lung tissue. CDR3 in amino acids: CASNSQGRQTEAFF. The CDR3 nucleotides are TGTGCCAGTAACTCGCAGGGACGGCAGACTGAAGCTTTCTTT.